This passage covers 27 T cell receptor beta chains from one sample sequenced in a study of monozygotic twins with inflammatory bowel disease. TCRdb reprocessed the 5' RACE reads, keeping one entry per CDR3 protein, no DNA. This sample contains 440,000 or so distinct CDR3 sequences. The sequencing sample was made of blood. All receptors derive from a human donor with ulcerative colitis or Crohn's disease, or a healthy co-twin of an affected twin (not recorded which).

The J gene is TRBJ2-3, the V gene TRBV29-1; TCRdb's D call of TRBD2 is untestable without DNA. The CDR3 is 18 amino acids. The germline CDR1 and CDR2 sequences are SQVTM and ANQGSEA. This chain's CDR3 is CSVDEPSGEKTSTDTQYF.

The chain uses TRBV5-4 and TRBJ1-2; TCRdb lists TRBD1, though no DNA is available to test this call. CDR1 is SGHNT, CDR2 YYREEE, per germline (reference sequence). The CDR3 length is 13 residues. CDR3 region: CASSAGQSPGYTF. Full variable domain (outside the CDR3, taken from reference TRBV5-4 and TRBJ1-2): ETGVTQSPTHLIKTRGQQVTLRCSSQSGHNTVSWYQQALGQGPQFIFQYYREEENGRGNFPPRFSGLQFPNYSSELNVNALELDDSALYLCASSAGQSPGYTFGSGTRLTVV.

This chain connects TRBV7-9 to TRBJ2-3. CDR3 size: 15 residues. CDR1 and CDR2 from the germline V gene are SEHNR and FQNEAQ (reference sequence). The chain's CDR3 is CASSLDPSPTDTQYF.

The chain has TRBV5-1 and TRBJ2-2. CDR1 and CDR2 (germline): SGHRS, YFSETQ. This CDR3 contains 15 residues. CDR3 amino acids: CASSPIQTNTGELFF.

The rearrangement uses TRBV18 and TRBJ2-5. Germline V gene sequence: CDR1 KGHSH, CDR2 LQKENI. The CDR3 loop spans 13 amino acids. CDR3 protein: CASAQWSQETQYF.

This chain's CDR3 is CAARQGIDTEAFF. The chain joins TRBV5-1 to TRBJ1-1; without DNA, the TCRdb call of TRBD1 cannot be checked. The germline V gene encodes CDR1 SGHRS and CDR2 YFSETQ. The CDR3 is made up of 13 amino acids.

The rearrangement joins TRBV30 to TRBJ1-5. Germline assignment: CDR1 GTSNPN and CDR2 SVGIG (reference sequence). There are 14 residues in the CDR3. CDR3 amino acids: CAWSVGYSNQPQHF.

The rearrangement links TRBV9 to TRBJ1-2. The CDR3 is 13 amino acids. The V gene's germline CDR1 is SGDLS and CDR2 YYNGEE. The chain's CDR3 is CASSGRVGYGYTF. Full variable domain (outside the CDR3, taken from reference TRBV9 and TRBJ1-2): DSGVTQTPKHLITATGQRVTLRCSPRSGDLSVYWYQQSLDQGLQFLIQYYNGEERAKGNILERFSAQQFPDLHSELNLSSLELGDSALYFCASSGRVGYGYTFGSGTRLTVV.

The V call is TRBV7-8, the J call TRBJ2-1; TCRdb's assignment of TRBD2 cannot be checked, as there is no DNA. The CDR3 extends over 11 amino acids. CDR1 and CDR2 (germline): SGHVS, FQNEAQ. This CDR3 is CASSFGSEQFF.

The J gene is TRBJ2-7, the V gene TRBV4-2; TCRdb selects TRBD1, and the lack of DNA leaves this call unchecked. Germline V gene lookup returns CDR1 LGHNA and CDR2 YNFKEQ. The CDR3 sequence is 16 residues long. The CDR3 is CASSQGTGQLTYEQYF.

The V gene is TRBV7-7, the J gene TRBJ2-1; with no DNA, the TCRdb D assignment of TRBD2 cannot be verified. This CDR3 has 14 amino acids. Germline V lookup: CDR1 SSHAT, CDR2 FNYEAQ (reference sequence). The CDR3: CASSRSSGGGEQFF.

The chain joins TRBV7-2 to TRBJ2-7. The germline gives CDR1 SGHTA, CDR2 FQGNSA. CDR3 length: 13 residues. CDR3 in amino acids: CASKAKGSNEQYF.

The chain employs TRBV20-1 and TRBJ1-5; with no DNA, the TCRdb D assignment of TRBD1 cannot be verified. Germline V gives CDR1 DFQATT, CDR2 SNEGSKA (reference sequence). This CDR3 has 13 residues. Here the CDR3 reads CSARQGILQPQHF.

The gene calls are TRBV11-1 and TRBJ2-7; the D gene TCRdb calls, TRBD1, cannot be checked with no DNA. This CDR3 has 18 amino acids. The germline V gene encodes CDR1 SGHAT and CDR2 FQDESV (reference sequence). The CDR3 region is CASSRYETGDSHLYEQYF.

V usage is TRBV4-1 and J usage is TRBJ1-6; no DNA is available, so the TRBD1 call from TCRdb remains unchecked. Germline V gives CDR1 MGHRA, CDR2 YSYEKL. CDR3 length equals 15 residues. The CDR3 loop is CASSQTGLYNSPLHF.

The chain uses TRBV6-1 and TRBJ2-7. The CDR3 loop spans 14 amino acids. The germline V gene has CDR1 MNHNS and CDR2 SASEGT. The CDR3: CASARTDSSYEQYF.

The chain links TRBV15 to TRBJ2-7. Germline CDR1 is LNHNV and CDR2 is YYDKDF (reference sequence). The CDR3 spans 11 residues. CDR3 sequence: CASGSVYEQYF.

V usage is TRBV5-1 and J usage is TRBJ2-7; TCRdb proposes TRBD1, but this gene call is untestable without DNA. This CDR3 contains 14 residues. Per germline, CDR1 SGHRS and CDR2 YFSETQ. CDR3: CASSGLQESYEQYF.

The chain is built from TRBV28 and TRBJ1-2; TCRdb gives TRBD1 as the D gene, but with no DNA this cannot be confirmed. The CDR3 contains 15 residues. Germline V lookup: CDR1 MDHEN, CDR2 SYDVKM. The CDR3 loop is CASIEIKGQGNGYTF.

The V gene is TRBV3-1, the J gene TRBJ2-7; TCRdb selects TRBD1, and the lack of DNA leaves this call unchecked. CDR1 and CDR2 (germline): LGHDT, YNNKEL (reference sequence). The CDR3 contains 19 residues. The CDR3 sequence is CASSQDPNLGGMGLYEQYF.

The V and J genes are TRBV18 and TRBJ2-7. Germline V gene data show CDR1 as KGHSH and CDR2 as LQKENI. CDR3 length equals 11 residues. The chain's CDR3 is CASSGSHEQYF.

The chain employs TRBV15 and TRBJ1-1; lacking DNA, the TRBD1 call made by TCRdb goes unchecked. CDR1 and CDR2 (germline): LNHNV, YYDKDF (reference sequence). This CDR3 contains 15 residues. The CDR3 region is CATRAGQGASTEAFF.

The chain joins TRBV6-1 to TRBJ1-5; checking the TCRdb D call of TRBD1 is not possible without DNA. The CDR3 runs to 15 residues. Germline V lookup: CDR1 MNHNS, CDR2 SASEGT. The CDR3 loop is CASRTTGTLSQPQHF.

The chain joins TRBV4-3 to TRBJ1-6; TCRdb calls TRBD1, which cannot be checked without DNA. CDR1 is LGHNA and CDR2 is YSLEER in the germline V gene. CDR3 size: 15 residues. The CDR3 loop is CASSQERGVSSPLHF.

The CDR3 reads CASSQTNPPLSPLHF. The V call is TRBV18, the J call TRBJ1-6; TCRdb's assignment of TRBD1 cannot be checked, as there is no DNA. Per germline, CDR1 KGHSH and CDR2 LQKENI. CDR3 length equals 15 residues.

The chain combines TRBV28 with TRBJ2-7; TCRdb calls TRBD1, which cannot be checked without DNA. The CDR3 contains 14 residues. Per germline, CDR1 MDHEN and CDR2 SYDVKM. CDR3 region: CASSFGQVLDEQYF.

This rearrangement joins TRBV7-9 to TRBJ2-4; no DNA is available, so the TRBD1 call from TCRdb remains unchecked. Looked up from germline, CDR1 is SEHNR and CDR2 is FQNEAQ (reference sequence). CDR3 size: 14 residues. CDR3 residues: CASSSRTERNIQYF. Combining the CDR3 with reference TRBV7-9 and TRBJ2-4 gives the whole variable domain DTGVSQNPRHKITKRGQNVTFRCDPISEHNRLYWYRQTLGQGPEFLTYFQNEAQLEKSRLLSDRFSAERPKGSFSTLEIQRTEQGDSAMYLCASSSRTERNIQYFGAGTRLSVL.